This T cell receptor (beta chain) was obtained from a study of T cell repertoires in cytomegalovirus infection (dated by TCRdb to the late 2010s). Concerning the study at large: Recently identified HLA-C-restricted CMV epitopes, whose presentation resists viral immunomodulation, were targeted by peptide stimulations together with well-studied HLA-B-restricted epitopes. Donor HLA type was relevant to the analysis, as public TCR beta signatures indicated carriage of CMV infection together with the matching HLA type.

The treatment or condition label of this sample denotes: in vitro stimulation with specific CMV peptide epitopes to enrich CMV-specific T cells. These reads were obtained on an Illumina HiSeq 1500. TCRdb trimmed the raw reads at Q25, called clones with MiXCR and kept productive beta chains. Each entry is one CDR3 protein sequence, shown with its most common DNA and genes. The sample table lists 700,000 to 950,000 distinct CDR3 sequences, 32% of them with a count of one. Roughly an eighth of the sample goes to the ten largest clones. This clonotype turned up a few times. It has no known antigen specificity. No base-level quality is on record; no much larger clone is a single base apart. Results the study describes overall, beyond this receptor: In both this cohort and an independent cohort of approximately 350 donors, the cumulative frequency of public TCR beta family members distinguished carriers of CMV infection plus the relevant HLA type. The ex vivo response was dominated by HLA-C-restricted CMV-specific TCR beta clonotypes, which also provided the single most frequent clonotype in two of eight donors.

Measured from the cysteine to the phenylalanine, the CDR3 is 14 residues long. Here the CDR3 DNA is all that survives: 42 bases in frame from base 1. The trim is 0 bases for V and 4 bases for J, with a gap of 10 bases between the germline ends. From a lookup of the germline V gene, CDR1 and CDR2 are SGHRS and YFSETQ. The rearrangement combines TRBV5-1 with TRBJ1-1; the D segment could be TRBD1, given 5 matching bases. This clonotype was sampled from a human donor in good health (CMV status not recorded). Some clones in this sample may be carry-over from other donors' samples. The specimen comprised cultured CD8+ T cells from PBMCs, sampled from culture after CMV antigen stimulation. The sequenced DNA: TGCGCCAGCAGCTTGGTCTATGGGGGCACTGAAGCTTTCTTT. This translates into CASSLVYGGTEAFF.